One sample yielded the 15 T cell receptor beta chains listed below, sequenced in a study of cytomegalovirus exposure and HLA in healthy donors. Vbeta (60) and Jbeta (13) primers were used in the PCR. Clones were sequenced by immunoSEQ multiplex PCR, and TCRdb holds only the in-frame ones, with some missing. The repertoire holds around 80,000 clones, with 74% as singletons. The sequenced sample was PBMCs. The receptors originated from a man aged 40-49 years in good health and CMV-seropositive.

This clone was recorded once. This sequence joins TRBV29-1 and TRBJ1-1, with 7 positions matching TRBD1. The J segment lost 7 bases and the V segment lost 4 bases, leaving 6 bases of the junction unmatched. The length of the CDR3 is 12 residues. Looked up from germline, CDR1 is SQVTM and CDR2 is ANQGSEA. CDR3 sequence reads: CSVGDSLSEAFF. The CDR3 nucleotides read TGCAGCGTTGGGGACAGTCTTAGTGAAGCTTTCTTT.

This clone was detected only a few times. The gene calls are TRBV6-5 and TRBJ2-7; 8 nucleotides line up with TRBD2. This CDR3 contains 15 residues. CDR1 is MNHEY, CDR2 SVGAGI, per germline. J gave up 2 bases and V 5 bases, and 8 bases lay outside the gene matches. The CDR3 region is CASSVRGGGTYEQYF. The DNA for the CDR3 is TGTGCCAGCAGTGTCCGGGGCGGGGGGACCTACGAGCAGTACTTC.

In this sample, this clone turned up once. This rearrangement joins TRBV5-1 to TRBJ2-1; no clear D. The germline V gene has CDR1 SGHRS and CDR2 YFSETQ. Trimming left V 3 bases short and J 1 base short, with 14 bases between. The CDR3 has 16 residues. The CDR3 sequence is CASSYSNWFSYNEQFF. The CDR3 DNA reads as TGCGCCAGCAGCTATAGCAACTGGTTTTCCTACAATGAGCAGTTCTTC. The full variable domain, rest sourced from reference TRBV5-1 and TRBJ2-1, is KAGVTQTPRYLIKTRGQQVTLSCSPISGHRSVSWYQQTPGQGLQFLFEYFSETQRNKGNFPGRFSGRQFSNSRSEMNVSTLELGDSALYLCASSYSNWFSYNEQFFGPGTRLTVL.

This clone turned up a few times. This chain links TRBV9 with TRBJ2-3; 7 nucleotides line up with TRBD2. This CDR3 comprises 16 residues. Unmatched junction bases numbered 6, after V lost 2 bases and J lost 0 bases. The V gene's germline CDR1 is SGDLS and CDR2 YYNGEE. The chain's CDR3 is CASSVDLSGSTDTQYF. CDR3 nucleotide sequence: TGTGCCAGCAGCGTCGACCTTAGCGGGAGCACAGATACGCAGTATTTT.

The chain carries TRBV11-3 and TRBJ2-5; D unresolved. This CDR3 comprises 13 residues. Germline V gene sequence: CDR1 SGHNT, CDR2 YENEEA. Trimming cost V 4 bases and J 2 bases, with 8 bases left between them. CDR3 nucleotides: TGTGCCAGCAGCTGGAGCCCACAAGAGACCCAGTACTTC. Amino acids: CASSWSPQETQYF.

The chain couples TRBV30 to TRBJ2-5; D may be TRBD1 (6 bases). The CDR3 loop spans 14 amino acids. Germline-derived CDR1 and CDR2 are GTSNPN and SVGIG (reference sequence). The V end lost 6 bases, the J end lost 3 bases, and 17 bases lay between the germline ends. CDR3 sequence: CACSGGQVEETQYF. CDR3 nucleotides: TGTGCCTGCTCTGGGGGACAAGTTGAAGAGACCCAGTACTTC. The entire variable domain, with the rest obtained from reference TRBV30 and TRBJ2-5, is as follows: SQTIHQWPATLVQPVGSPLSLECTVEGTSNPNLYWYRQAAGRGLQLLFYSVGIGQISSEVPQNLSASRPQDRQFILSSKKLLLSDSGFYLCACSGGQVEETQYFGPGTRLLVL.

The chain uses TRBV5-1 and TRBJ2-5; TRBD2 aligns across 12 bases. The CDR3 has 17 amino acids. The ends lost 3 bases at V and 5 bases at J; junction bases unmatched: 11. The germline gives CDR1 SGHRS, CDR2 YFSETQ. The chain's CDR3 is CASSSSSGGAGFETQYF. The DNA of the CDR3 is TGCGCCAGCAGCTCCTCTAGCGGGGGGGCCGGTTTCGAGACCCAGTACTTC.

This clone occurred many times. The rearrangement uses TRBV9 and TRBJ2-1; 8 positions match TRBD2. The trim removed 2 bases at V and 6 bases at J, leaving 7 bases unmatched. Germline values: CDR1 SGDLS, CDR2 YYNGEE. The length of the CDR3 is 15 residues. The CDR3 sequence: CASSVSSGVGNEQFF. CDR3 nucleotides: TGTGCCAGCAGCGTCAGTAGCGGGGTCGGCAATGAGCAGTTCTTC.

V and J are TRBV16 and TRBJ2-5, with TRBD1 matching 7 bases. With 1 base clipped from V and 4 bases from J, the junction kept 15 bases outside the gene matches. The CDR3 runs to 18 residues. CDR1 KGHSY and CDR2 FQNENV come from the germline V gene. CDR3 sequence (DNA): TGTGCCAGCAGCCAATTCGTAATTTCGCACAGGGGAGTAGAGACCCAGTACTTC. This codes for CASSQFVISHRGVETQYF.

This clone was counted only a few times. The chain combines TRBV5-4 with TRBJ2-5; 12 bases fit TRBD2. This CDR3 has 16 amino acids. Losses at the gene ends were 4 bases for V and 1 base for J; bases not matched to a gene: 5. Germline values: CDR1 SGHNT, CDR2 YYREEE (reference sequence). CDR3 coding DNA: TGTGCCAGCAGCGGTTCTAGCGGGGGGGCCCAAGAGACCCAGTACTTC. Translated, it gives CASSGSSGGAQETQYF.

The V and J genes are TRBV5-6 and TRBJ2-7, with 13 nucleotides matching TRBD2. V trimming: 0 bases; J trimming: 1 base; junction bases outside the gene matches: 1. This CDR3 is built from 16 residues. Germline-derived CDR1 and CDR2 are SGHDT and YYEEEE. The CDR3 coding sequence is TGTGCCAGCAGCTTGGGGACTAGCGGGAGTTCCTACGAGCAGTACTTC. This codes for CASSLGTSGSSYEQYF.

J is TRBJ2-7 and V is TRBV11-3; a possible D gene is TRBD2 (7 bases). Looked up from germline, CDR1 is SGHNT and CDR2 is YENEEA. The V gene lost 5 bases and the J gene lost 7 bases, with 24 bases spanning the gap. This CDR3 contains 16 residues. The CDR3 here is CASSPRGASGDQEQYF. The CDR3 DNA sequence: TGTGCCAGCAGCCCAAGGGGGGCTAGCGGCGATCAGGAGCAGTACTTC.

This chain connects TRBV19 to TRBJ1-4, with 7 bases matching TRBD1. Germline V gives CDR1 LNHDA, CDR2 SQIVND (reference sequence). The J segment lost 6 bases and the V segment lost 5 bases, leaving 6 bases of the junction unmatched. The CDR3 is 14 amino acids. In nucleotides, the CDR3 is TGTGCCAGTAGTTACAGGGGAGATGATGAAAAACTGTTTTTT. It yields the protein CASSYRGDDEKLFF. Looking up the rest from reference TRBV19 and TRBJ1-4 gives the full variable domain: DGGITQSPKYLFRKEGQNVTLSCEQNLNHDAMYWYRQDPGQGLRLIYYSQIVNDFQKGDIAEGYSVSREKKESFPLTVTSAQKNPTAFYLCASSYRGDDEKLFFGSGTQLSVL.

The CDR3 sequence: CASTLGGPFNQPQHF. DNA for the CDR3: TGTGCCAGCACCTTAGGTGGGCCTTTCAATCAGCCCCAGCATTTT. The chain is built from TRBV28 and TRBJ1-5; D gene uncertain. Germline V gene lookup returns CDR1 MDHEN and CDR2 SYDVKM. Trimming pared 7 bases from V and 3 bases from J, leaving 16 bases between. This CDR3 contains 15 residues.

The rearrangement links TRBV6-5 to TRBJ2-3, with 9 bases aligning to TRBD1. Trimming cost V 5 bases and J 2 bases; bases outside gene matches: 2. The CDR3 consists of 14 residues. Germline V gene sequence: CDR1 MNHEY, CDR2 SVGAGI. The CDR3 sequence is CASSRTGDTDTQYF. CDR3 coding DNA: TGTGCCAGCAGTCGGACAGGGGACACAGATACGCAGTATTTT.